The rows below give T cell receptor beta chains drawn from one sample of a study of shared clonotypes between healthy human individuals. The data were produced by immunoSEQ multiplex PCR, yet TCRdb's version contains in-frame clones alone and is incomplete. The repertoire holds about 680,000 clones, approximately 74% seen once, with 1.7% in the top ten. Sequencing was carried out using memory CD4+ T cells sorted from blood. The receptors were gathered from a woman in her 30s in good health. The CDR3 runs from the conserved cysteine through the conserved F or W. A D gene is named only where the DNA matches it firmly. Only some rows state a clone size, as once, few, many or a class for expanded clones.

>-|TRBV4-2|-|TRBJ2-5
TGTGCCAGCAGCCACCTAACCGGGGCCATAGAGCGAGAGACCCAGTACTTC
CASSHLTGAIERETQYF
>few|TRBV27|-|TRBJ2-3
TGTGCCAGCAGTTTATTCTCCACAGATACGCAGTATTTT
CASSLFSTDTQYF
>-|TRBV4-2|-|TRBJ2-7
TGTGCCAGCAGCCAAGAGAGGAATTCGTACGAGCAGTACTTC
CASSQERNSYEQYF
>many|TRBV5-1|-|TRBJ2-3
TGCGCCAGCAGCTTCCAGCGGGCGAGCCCCTCAGATACGCAGTATTTT
CASSFQRASPSDTQYF
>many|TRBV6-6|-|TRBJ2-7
TGTGCCAGCAGTGATCCGGACTCCTACGAGCAGTACTTC
CASSDPDSYEQYF
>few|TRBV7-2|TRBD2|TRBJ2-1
TGTGCCAGCAGCACAAGGACTAGCTATAATGAGCAGTTCTTC
CASSTRTSYNEQFF
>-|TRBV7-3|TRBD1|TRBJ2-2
TGTGCCAGCAGCTTAGGGGGGACAGGGTTCACCGGGGAGCTGTTTTTT
CASSLGGTGFTGELFF
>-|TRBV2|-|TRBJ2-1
TGTGCCAGCAGCCCCCGCCGGGATGGGGAGCAGTTCTTC
CASSPRRDGEQFF
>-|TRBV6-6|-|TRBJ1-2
TGTGCCAGCAGTTACGTGGGGGCGTCTGGCTACACCTTC
CASSYVGASGYTF
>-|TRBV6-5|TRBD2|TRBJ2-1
TGTGCCAGCAGGTCGCTAGCGGCCTACAATGAGCAGTTCTTC
CASRSLAAYNEQFF
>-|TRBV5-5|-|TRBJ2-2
TGTGCCAGCGAAATAACCGGGTCGCCCGGGGAGCTGTTTTTT
CASEITGSPGELFF
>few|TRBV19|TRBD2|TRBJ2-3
TGTGCCAGTAGTACCGGACTAGCGGGAGGTGGCTTGGGCACAGATACGCAGTATTTT
CASSTGLAGGGLGTDTQYF
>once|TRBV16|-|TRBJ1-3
TGTGCCAGCACCCGTGGGCAGACTGGAAACACCATATATTTT
CASTRGQTGNTIYF
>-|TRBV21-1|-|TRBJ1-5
TGTGCCAGCAGCAATTGTTTTGGGACAGGGTGTTATAGCAATCAGCCCCAGCATTTT
CASSNCFGTGCYSNQPQHF
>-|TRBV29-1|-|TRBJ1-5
TGCAGCGTTGCAGTCGGAGTTAATCAGCCCCAGCATTTT
CSVAVGVNQPQHF
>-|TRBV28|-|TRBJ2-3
TGTGCCAGCAGTCCCCGGGGGACCACAGATACGCAGTATTTT
CASSPRGTTDTQYF
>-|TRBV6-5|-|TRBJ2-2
TGTGCCAGCAGCTACGGGGGCACCGGGGAGCTGTTTTTT
CASSYGGTGELFF
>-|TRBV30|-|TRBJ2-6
TGTGCCTGGAGTGTACACTTCTGGACAGACAGAAACTCTGGGGCCAACGTCCTGACTTTC
CAWSVHFWTDRNSGANVLTF
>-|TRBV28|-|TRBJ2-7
TGTGCCAGCAGTCTCCCGCAGGGGTTGGACGAGCAGTACTTC
CASSLPQGLDEQYF
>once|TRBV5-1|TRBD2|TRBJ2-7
TGCGCCAGCAGCTTGTTATCTAGCGGAACCTACGAGCAGTACTTC
CASSLLSSGTYEQYF
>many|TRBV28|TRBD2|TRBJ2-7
TGTGCCAGCGTATGGACTAGCGGCCCCTACGAGCAGTACTTC
CASVWTSGPYEQYF
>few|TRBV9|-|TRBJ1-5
TGTGCCAGCAGCGTAGGCACCGTCAATCAGCCCCAGCATTTT
CASSVGTVNQPQHF
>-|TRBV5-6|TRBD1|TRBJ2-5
TGTGCCAGCAGCCTACAGGGGGCAGAGACCCAGTACTTC
CASSLQGAETQYF
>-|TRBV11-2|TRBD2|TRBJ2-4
TGTGCCAGCAGCCCGGCTAGCGGGAGGGGAGCCAAAAACATTCAGTACTTC
CASSPASGRGAKNIQYF
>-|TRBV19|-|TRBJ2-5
TGTGCCAGTAGTATGAACACCTTAGAGACCCAGTACTTC
CASSMNTLETQYF
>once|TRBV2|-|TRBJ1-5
TGTGCCAGCAGTGGGGATGCTCAGCCCCAGCATTTT
CASSGDAQPQHF
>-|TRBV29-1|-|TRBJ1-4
TGCAGCGTTGAGGTCCCGGGAGAAAAACTGTTTTTT
CSVEVPGEKLFF
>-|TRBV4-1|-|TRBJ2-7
TGCGCCAGCAGCCTGTATGGGGACGAGCAGTACTTC
CASSLYGDEQYF
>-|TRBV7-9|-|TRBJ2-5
TGTGCCAGCAGCTTAGCGTGGGGAAATAAGGGTGAAGAGACCCAGTACTTC
CASSLAWGNKGEETQYF
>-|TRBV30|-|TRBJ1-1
TGTGCCTGGATCTCCCGGGCAGCGAACACTGAAGCTTTCTTT
CAWISRAANTEAFF
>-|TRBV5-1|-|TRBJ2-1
TGCGCCAGCAGCTTGGGGGGGTATGAGCAGTTCTTC
CASSLGGYEQFF
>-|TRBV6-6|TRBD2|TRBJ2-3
TGTGCCAGCAGACCCGGGAGGGCGGGGACAGATACGCAGTATTTT
CASRPGRAGTDTQYF
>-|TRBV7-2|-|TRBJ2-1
TGTGCCAGCAGCCCCGCAGGGTCCTACAATGAGCAGTTCTTC
CASSPAGSYNEQFF
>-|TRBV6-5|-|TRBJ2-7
TGTGCCAGCAGCAAGCAGGGGATCTACGAGCAGTACTTC
CASSKQGIYEQYF
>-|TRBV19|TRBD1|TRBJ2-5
TGTGCCAGTAGTATCGGGCAGGGGGTTGAGACCCAGTACTTC
CASSIGQGVETQYF
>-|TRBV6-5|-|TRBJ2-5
TGTGCCAGCAGCTCCGGGGGCGCCGGAAAAGAGACCCAGTACTTC
CASSSGGAGKETQYF
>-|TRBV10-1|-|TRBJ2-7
TGCGCCAGCAGTGAGGGTTCTAACGAGCGGTACGAGCAGTACTTC
CASSEGSNERYEQYF
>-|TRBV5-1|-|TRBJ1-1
TGCGCCAGCCGGACGGAAGCTTACACTGAAGCTTTCTTT
CASRTEAYTEAFF
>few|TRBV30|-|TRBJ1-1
TGTGCCTGGATGGTTGAGACTGAAGCTTTCTTT
CAWMVETEAFF
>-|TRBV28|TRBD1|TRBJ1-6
TGTGCCAGCAGGGGGGACAGTTATAATTCACCCCTCCACTTT
CASRGDSYNSPLHF
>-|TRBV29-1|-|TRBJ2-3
TGCAGCGTTGAAACTGGTGCTAGCACAGATACGCAGTATTTT
CSVETGASTDTQYF
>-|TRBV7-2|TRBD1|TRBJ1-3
TGTGCCAGCAGCTTAGCAGGGACAGGTGCTGGAAACACCATATATTTT
CASSLAGTGAGNTIYF
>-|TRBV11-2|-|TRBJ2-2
TGTGCCAGCAGACGGCCAGAGAAAGGCGGGGAGCTGTTTTTT
CASRRPEKGGELFF
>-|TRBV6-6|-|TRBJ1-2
TGTGCCAGCAGAACCGGGACCGGACAGCTAAACTATGGCTACACCTTC
CASRTGTGQLNYGYTF
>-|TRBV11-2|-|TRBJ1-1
TGTGCCAGCAGCTTTCCCGGTAACACTGAAGCTTTCTTT
CASSFPGNTEAFF
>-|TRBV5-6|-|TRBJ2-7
TGTGCCAGCAGCTTTCCTGCAGGGATCTCCTACGAGCAGTACTTC
CASSFPAGISYEQYF
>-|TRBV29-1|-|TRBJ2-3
TGCAGCGTTGAGATGAACACAGATACGCAGTATTTT
CSVEMNTDTQYF
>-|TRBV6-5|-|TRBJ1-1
TGTGCCAGCAGTTACTCGTCAAAGGCGAACACTGAAGCTTTCTTT
CASSYSSKANTEAFF
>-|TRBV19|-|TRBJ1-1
TGTGCCAGTAGTCCCTTTGGCACTGAAGCTTTCTTT
CASSPFGTEAFF
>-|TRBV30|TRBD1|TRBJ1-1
TGTGCCTGGAGCAGGACAGGGGGCTCTTCTGAAGCTTTCTTT
CAWSRTGGSSEAFF
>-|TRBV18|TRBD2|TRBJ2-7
TGTGCCAGCTCACCTTCACTAGCGGGGGACTACGAGCAGTACTTC
CASSPSLAGDYEQYF
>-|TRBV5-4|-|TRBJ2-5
TGTGCCAGCAGCGCACGCCCGGACAGCCAAGAGACCCAGTACTTC
CASSARPDSQETQYF
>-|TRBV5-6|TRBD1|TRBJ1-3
TGTGCCAGCAGCTGGGGGACAGGGGGTTTTTCTGGAAACACCATATATTTT
CASSWGTGGFSGNTIYF